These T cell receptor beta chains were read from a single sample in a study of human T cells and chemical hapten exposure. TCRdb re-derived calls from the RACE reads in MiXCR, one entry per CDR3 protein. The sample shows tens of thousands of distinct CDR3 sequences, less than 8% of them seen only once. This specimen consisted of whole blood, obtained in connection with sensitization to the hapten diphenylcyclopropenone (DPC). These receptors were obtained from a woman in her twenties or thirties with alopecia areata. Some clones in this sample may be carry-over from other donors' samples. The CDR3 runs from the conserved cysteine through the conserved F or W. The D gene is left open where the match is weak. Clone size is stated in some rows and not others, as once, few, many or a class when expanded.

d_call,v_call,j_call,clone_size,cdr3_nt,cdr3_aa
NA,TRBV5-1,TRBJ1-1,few,TGCGCCAGCAGCTTGGTTGGGAAGAACACTGAAGCTTTCTTT,CASSLVGKNTEAFF
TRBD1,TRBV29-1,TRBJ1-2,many,TGCAGCGTTCCGGGACAGAAAACTGGCTACACCTTC,CSVPGQKTGYTF
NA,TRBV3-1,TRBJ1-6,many,TGTGCCAGCAGCCTAGAAGGGACCCATAATTCACCCCTCCACTTT,CASSLEGTHNSPLHF
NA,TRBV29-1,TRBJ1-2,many,TGCAGCGTTGCGACGGATTATGGCTACACCTTC,CSVATDYGYTF
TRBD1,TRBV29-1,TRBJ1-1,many,TGCAGCGGGAACAGGGGGCGAACTGAAGCTTTCTTT,CSGNRGRTEAFF
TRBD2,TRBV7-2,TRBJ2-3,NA,TGTGCCAGCAGCCGGGGGGGGGCCGCCCCCACAGATACGCAGTATTTT,CASSRGGAAPTDTQYF
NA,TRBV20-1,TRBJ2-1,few,TGCAGTGCTAGAGGACCGGGCCAACTGGAGCAGTTCTTC,CSARGPGQLEQFF
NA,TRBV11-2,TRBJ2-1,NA,TGTGCCAGCAGCCCCTTTACAGCTATGGACAATGAGCAGTTCTTC,CASSPFTAMDNEQFF
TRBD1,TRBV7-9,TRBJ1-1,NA,TGTGCCAGCAGCTTAGGGACAGGGGGCAGAGCTTTCTTT,CASSLGTGGRAFF
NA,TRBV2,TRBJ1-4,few,TGTGCCAGCAGAGGAGCGTCAACTAATGAAAAACTGTTTTTT,CASRGASTNEKLFF
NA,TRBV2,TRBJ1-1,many,TGTGCCAGCAGTGGGGGGACCTCCGAAGCTTTCTTT,CASSGGTSEAFF
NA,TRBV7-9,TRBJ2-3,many,TGTGCCAGCAGCTTCTCATGGGGGGGCACAGATACGCAGTATTTT,CASSFSWGGTDTQYF
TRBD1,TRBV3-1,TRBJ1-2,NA,TGTGCCAGCAGCCAGGGACAGAATAATGGCTACACCTTC,CASSQGQNNGYTF
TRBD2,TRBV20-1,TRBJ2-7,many,TGCAGTGCTACTAGCGGGGTCTACGAGCAGTACTTC,CSATSGVYEQYF
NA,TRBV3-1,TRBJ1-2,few,TGTGCCAGCAGCCGAAACCAGGGAAACGATGGCTACACCTTC,CASSRNQGNDGYTF
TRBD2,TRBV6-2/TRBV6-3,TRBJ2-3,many,TGTGCCAGCAGTTACCCCTCTAGCGGGGTAAGCACAGATACGCAGTATTTT,CASSYPSSGVSTDTQYF
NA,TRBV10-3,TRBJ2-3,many,TGTGCCATCAGTGAAGGGGCCAGCCCTAGCACAGATACGCAGTATTTT,CAISEGASPSTDTQYF
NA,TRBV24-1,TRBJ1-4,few,TGTGCCACCGGGGACTCCCGTGGAAAACTGTTTTTT,CATGDSRGKLFF
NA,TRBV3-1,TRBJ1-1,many,TGTGCCAGCAGCCAAGAGGGGGGCAGAAACACTGAAGCTTTCTTT,CASSQEGGRNTEAFF
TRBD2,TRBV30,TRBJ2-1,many,TGTGCCTGGAGCTTAGCGGGGGGGGGGAATGAGCAGTTCTTC,CAWSLAGGGNEQFF
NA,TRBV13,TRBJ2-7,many,TGTGCCAGCAGCATACCCGGGGCAGACGGTAACGAGCAGTACTTC,CASSIPGADGNEQYF
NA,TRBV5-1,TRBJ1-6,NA,TGCGCCAGCAGCCCGGGACGTCCGAATTCACCCCTCCACTTT,CASSPGRPNSPLHF
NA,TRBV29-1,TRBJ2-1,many,TGCAGCATATACACTTTCTACAATGAGCAGTTCTTC,CSIYTFYNEQFF
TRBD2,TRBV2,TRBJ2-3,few,TGTGCCAGCAGTGATGCGGGGGGTACAGATACGCAGTATTTT,CASSDAGGTDTQYF
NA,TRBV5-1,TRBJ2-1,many,TGCGCCAGCAGCACCGGACGGGGCAATGAGCAGTTCTTC,CASSTGRGNEQFF
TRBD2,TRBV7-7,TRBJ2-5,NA,TGTGCTAGCAGCTTAAGTAGCGGGGAAGAGACCCAGTACTTC,CASSLSSGEETQYF
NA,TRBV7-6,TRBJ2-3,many,TGTGCCAGCAGCCAGCGGGCCGACAGGATCCACACAGATACGCAGTATTTT,CASSQRADRIHTDTQYF
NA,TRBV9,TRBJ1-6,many,TGTGCCAGCAGCGTACAGGAGAGCTCCTATAATTCACCCCTCCACTTT,CASSVQESSYNSPLHF
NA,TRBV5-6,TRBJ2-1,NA,TGTGCCAGCAGCGTCGGGGACGGTCAGGGTGAGCAGTTCTTC,CASSVGDGQGEQFF
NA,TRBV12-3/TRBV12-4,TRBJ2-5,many,TGTGCCAGCAGTTCGTCAGGCCAAGAGACCCAGTACTTC,CASSSSGQETQYF
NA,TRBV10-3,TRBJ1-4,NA,TGTGCCATCACCAGAGAGCCGACTGAAAAACTGTTTTTT,CAITREPTEKLFF
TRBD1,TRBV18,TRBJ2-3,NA,TGTGCCAGCTCACCAGGGGGACAGGGGACAAATACGCAGTATTTT,CASSPGGQGTNTQYF
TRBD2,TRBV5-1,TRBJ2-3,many,TGCGCCAGCAGCCCCCGAGGGAGCGGGGGGGCAGCGTATACGCAGTATTTT,CASSPRGSGGAAYTQYF
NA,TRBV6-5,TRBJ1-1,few,TGTGCCAGCAGTTACGGGTTGGGGTATGTAAACACTGAAGCTTTCTTT,CASSYGLGYVNTEAFF
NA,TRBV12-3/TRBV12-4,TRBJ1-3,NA,TGTGCCAGCAGTCCCCGAGGTGGGGGACAATCTGGAAACACCATATATTTT,CASSPRGGGQSGNTIYF
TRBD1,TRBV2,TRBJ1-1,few,TGTGCCAGCAGTGGAAGACAGGGGAGCGCTGAAGCTTTCTTT,CASSGRQGSAEAFF
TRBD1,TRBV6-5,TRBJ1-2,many,TGTGCCAGCGGGGACAGGGGTTGGGTCTATGGCTACACCTTC,CASGDRGWVYGYTF
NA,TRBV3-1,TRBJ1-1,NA,TGTGCCAGCAGCCAAGATCGTGAGACTGAAGCTTTCTTT,CASSQDRETEAFF
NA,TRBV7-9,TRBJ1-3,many,TGTGCCAGCACCTCCGGGCCCTCGGAGGACACCATATATTTT,CASTSGPSEDTIYF
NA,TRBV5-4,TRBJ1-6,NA,TGTGCCAGCAGTCTCGACCCCGGGTCCTCCGGTTCACCCCTCCACTTT,CASSLDPGSSGSPLHF
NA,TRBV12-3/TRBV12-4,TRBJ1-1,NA,TGTGCCAGCAGTTTTCACGGGAGGCCTAACACTGAAGCTTTCTTT,CASSFHGRPNTEAFF
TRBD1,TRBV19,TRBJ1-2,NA,TGTGCCACCGGGAACAGGGGGCAGGAGGGCTACACCTTC,CATGNRGQEGYTF
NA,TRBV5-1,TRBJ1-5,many,TGCGCCAGCAGCTTGGCGGCAGGAAGTCAGCCCCAGCATTTT,CASSLAAGSQPQHF
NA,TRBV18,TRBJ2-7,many,TGTGCCAGCTCACCCGGGGGAGCGAGGTCCTACGAGCAGTACTTC,CASSPGGARSYEQYF
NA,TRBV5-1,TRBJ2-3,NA,TGCGCCAGCAGCCGCCCCGAGAACGGTGGTGATACGCAGTATTTT,CASSRPENGGDTQYF
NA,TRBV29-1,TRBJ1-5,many,TGCAGCGTTTATACCCTGGGAAGCAATCAGCCCCAGCATTTT,CSVYTLGSNQPQHF
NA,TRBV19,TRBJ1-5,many,TGTGCCAGTAATGGCTTCGACCAGCCCCAGCATTTT,CASNGFDQPQHF
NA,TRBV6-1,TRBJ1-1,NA,TGTGCCAGCAATCGATACTCCCCGGGGGAAGCTTTCTTT,CASNRYSPGEAFF
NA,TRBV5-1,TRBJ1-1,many,TGCGCCAGCAGCCGCGGACACGACAGGTCCTTGAACACTGAAGCTTTCTTT,CASSRGHDRSLNTEAFF
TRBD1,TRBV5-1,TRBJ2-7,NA,TGCGCCAGCAGGAAGGGACAGGGCTACGAGCAGTACTTC,CASRKGQGYEQYF
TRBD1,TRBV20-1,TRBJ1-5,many,TGCAGTGCTCTCGACAGGGCGAATCAGCCCCAGCATTTT,CSALDRANQPQHF
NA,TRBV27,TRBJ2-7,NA,TGTGCCAGCAATTGGTCCGGACGGCCGAGCTCCTACGAGCAGTACTTC,CASNWSGRPSSYEQYF
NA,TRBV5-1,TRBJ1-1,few,TGCGCCAGCAGCTTGGAACGATCCATGAACACTGAAGCTTTCTTT,CASSLERSMNTEAFF